These 32 T cell receptor beta chains were all obtained from the same sample, sequenced in a study of response to subunit inactivated influenza vaccine. TCRdb redid the calling of the RT-PCR reads with MiXCR, one entry per CDR3 protein. The sample consists of about 310,000 distinct CDR3 sequences, 22% of them appearing once. The specimen was PBMCs from blood, collected approximately 20 months after vaccination. The receptors originated from a man between 50 and 75 years old who received an inactivated influenza vaccine.

This clonotype was seen only a few times. The chain joins TRBV4-1 to TRBJ1-2, with a weak D call TRBD1 (5 bases). V gave up 4 bases and J gave up 4 bases, with 10 bases separating them. In germline, CDR1 is MGHRA, CDR2 YSYEKL. There are 13 residues in the CDR3. CDR3 in amino acids: CASSPGGVYGYTF. DNA of the CDR3: TGCGCCAGCAGCCCCGGAGGGGTCTATGGCTACACCTTC.

The chain joins TRBV28 to TRBJ2-4; TRBD1 agrees at 7 bases. The CDR3 is made up of 15 amino acids. Germline loops: CDR1 MDHEN, CDR2 SYDVKM. V was clipped by 4 bases and J by 6 bases; unmatched bases: 9. In nucleotides, the CDR3 is TGTGCCAGCAGTTGGGATCCGGGACAGCGAAACATTCAGTACTTC. It translates to CASSWDPGQRNIQYF.

The chain has TRBV20-1 and TRBJ2-2; 7 bases match TRBD2. Germline V gives CDR1 DFQATT, CDR2 SNEGSKA (reference sequence). The CDR3 runs to 14 residues. With 3 bases clipped from V and 7 bases from J, the junction kept 8 bases outside the gene matches. The CDR3 protein is CSARGGGSDGELFF. The DNA for the CDR3 is TGCAGTGCTAGGGGTGGCGGGAGTGACGGGGAGCTGTTTTTT.

The chain has TRBV7-8 and TRBJ2-1; D remains ambiguous. Trimming left V 5 bases short and J 4 bases short, with 6 bases between. Germline V gives CDR1 SGHVS, CDR2 FQNEAQ. The CDR3 spans 12 residues. This CDR3 is CASSARYNEQFF. DNA of the CDR3: TGTGCCAGCAGCGCACGATACAATGAGCAGTTCTTC.

The genes are TRBV20-1 and TRBJ2-3; 12 bases fit TRBD2. V lost 6 bases to trimming and J lost 2 bases; unmatched junction nucleotides: 9. Germline assignment: CDR1 DFQATT and CDR2 SNEGSKA (reference sequence). The CDR3 sequence is 16 residues long. DNA of the CDR3: TGCAGTGCGCAACTAGCGGGAGGCCCAAACACAGATACGCAGTATTTT. Amino acid sequence: CSAQLAGGPNTDTQYF.

The rearrangement joins TRBV6-2 or TRBV6-3 to TRBJ1-1, with 7 positions matching TRBD1. The J segment lost 10 bases and the V segment lost 3 bases, leaving 17 bases of the junction unmatched. This CDR3 region has 16 residues. In germline, CDR1 is MNHEY, CDR2 SVGEGT. DNA for the CDR3: TGTGCCAGCAGTTATGGGGGACAGTTATCTCAAGGTGCAGCTTTCTTT. Its protein product is CASSYGGQLSQGAAFF.

This sequence joins TRBV7-2 and TRBJ1-1; 8 positions match TRBD1. The length of the CDR3 is 14 residues. Germline loops: CDR1 SGHTA, CDR2 FQGNSA. V trimming: 4 bases; J trimming: 6 bases; junction bases outside the gene matches: 7. CDR3: CASSWRGTGPEAFF. In DNA form, the CDR3 reads TGTGCCAGCAGCTGGAGGGGGACAGGCCCTGAAGCTTTCTTT.

A few counts support this clonotype. The rearrangement joins TRBV6-2 or TRBV6-3 to TRBJ2-1; 9 bases agree with TRBD2. The trim removed 1 base at V and 5 bases at J, leaving 3 bases unmatched. Germline loops: CDR1 MNHEY, CDR2 SVGEGT. The CDR3 runs 15 residues. The CDR3 is CASSYWAGGHNEQFF. CDR3 DNA: TGTGCCAGCAGTTACTGGGCGGGGGGGCACAATGAGCAGTTCTTC.

As for this clonotype: A read error may produce the germline difference seen at one junction end. The rearrangement joins TRBV12-3 or TRBV12-4 to TRBJ1-2; TRBD1 agrees at 7 bases. CDR3 length: 17 residues. In DNA form, the CDR3 reads TGTGCCCGCAGTCAGACAGGGAGGGGGACTAAGAGCTATGGCTACACCTTC. It encodes CARSQTGRGTKSYGYTF.

Remarks on this clonotype: A read error is likely, as this CDR3 ends without the conserved phenylalanine or tryptophan. The chain couples TRBV12-3 or TRBV12-4 to TRBJ1-6, with D possibly matching TRBD1 (6 bases). The CDR3 length is 14 residues. Trimming pared 4 bases from V and 8 bases from J, leaving 12 bases between. The CDR3 nucleotides read TGTGCCAGCAGTTCCGAGACAGGATATTCACCCCTCCACTAT. Amino acid sequence: CASSSETGYSPLHY.

The chain couples TRBV7-8 to TRBJ2-7; D not certain. CDR3 length: 12 amino acids. V shed 3 bases and J shed 7 bases, with 10 bases lying between them. Germline lookup yields CDR1 SGHVS and CDR2 FQNEAQ. CDR3 residues: CASSFRLGEQYF. DNA for the CDR3: TGTGCCAGCAGCTTCCGGTTGGGGGAGCAGTACTTC.

The rearrangement links TRBV12-3 or TRBV12-4 to TRBJ1-5, with TRBD1 matching 7 bases. This CDR3 region has 16 residues. Trimming cost V 5 bases and J 3 bases; bases outside gene matches: 10. The CDR3 nucleotides are TGTGCCAGCAGTCCACCCGGGACAGAGAACAATCAGCCCCAGCATTTT. This codes for CASSPPGTENNQPQHF.

This clonotype has a count of ten or more. This chain connects TRBV4-2 to TRBJ1-3; no reliable D call. Per germline, CDR1 LGHNA and CDR2 YNFKEQ. V was shortened by 2 bases and J by 5 bases, with 10 bases between the two germline ends. This CDR3 region has 14 residues. Here the CDR3 reads CASSQSEARNTIYF. Written as DNA, the CDR3 is TGTGCCAGCAGCCAATCCGAGGCCCGAAACACCATATATTTT.

Only a few counts were recorded for this clonotype. The chain joins TRBV12-3 or TRBV12-4 to TRBJ2-1; perhaps TRBD1 as D (6 bases). V was cut by 6 bases and J by 4 bases, with 10 bases left in between. The CDR3 runs to 13 residues. Written as DNA, the CDR3 is TGTGCCAGCAGACTCCAGGGGTACAATGAGCAGTTCTTC. It translates to CASRLQGYNEQFF.

This clonotype was seen more than once but under ten times. The J gene is TRBJ2-7, the V gene TRBV28, with 9 bases identical to TRBD1. The V gene end was trimmed by 3 bases and the J gene end by 5 bases; junction bases not matched to a gene: 2. The CDR3 consists of 13 residues. In germline, CDR1 is MDHEN, CDR2 SYDVKM. In DNA form, the CDR3 reads TGTGCCAGCAGTTTTGGGACAGGGAACGAGCAGTACTTC. Translating gives CASSFGTGNEQYF.

This clonotype was counted many times. The chain has TRBV12-3 or TRBV12-4 and TRBJ1-5, with D perhaps TRBD1 (5 bases). CDR3 length: 12 amino acids. The V and J ends lost 10 bases and 4 bases respectively, with 11 bases between them. CDR3 protein: CATTEGNQPQHF. The CDR3 DNA is TGTGCCACTACCGAGGGGAATCAGCCCCAGCATTTT.

This clonotype was counted only a few times. This chain uses TRBV6-2 or TRBV6-3 with TRBJ2-7; unclear D gene. CDR3 length: 13 amino acids. The ends were cut back, 4 bases at V and 3 bases at J, with 10 bases in the middle. Per germline, CDR1 MNHEY and CDR2 SVGEGT. CDR3 DNA sequence: TGTGCCAGCAGTTCCATGGACGTCTACGAGCAGTACTTC. It is translated as CASSSMDVYEQYF.

On this clonotype: Here the CDR3 omits its conserved ending phenylalanine or tryptophan, so a read error is the likely source. This chain uses TRBV5-4 with TRBJ2-1; TRBD1 is a possible D gene (6 bases). The CDR3 length is 17 residues. Germline-derived CDR1 and CDR2 are SGHNT and YYREEE (reference sequence). The germline V and J ends were trimmed by 4 bases and 0 bases, with 17 bases remaining between them. The CDR3 sequence: CASSQTGHTSSYNEQFL. The CDR3 DNA follows: TGTGCCAGCAGCCAAACGGGACACACGAGCTCCTACAATGAGCAGTTCCTC.

This clonotype was seen repeatedly, ten times or more. The chain joins TRBV5-1 to TRBJ1-2; D is perhaps TRBD1 (5 bases). V was pared by 0 bases and J by 2 bases, with 11 bases between. The CDR3 runs 15 residues. Germline values: CDR1 SGHRS, CDR2 YFSETQ. In DNA, the CDR3 is TGCGCCAGCAGCTTGGAGGGGACCTACAACTATGGCTACACCTTC. It specifies CASSLEGTYNYGYTF.

This clonotype was counted many times. This rearrangement joins TRBV10-3 to TRBJ1-2; 9 nucleotides match TRBD1. The CDR3 totals 13 residues. CDR1 is ENHRY, CDR2 SYGVKD, per germline. The V gene end was trimmed by 6 bases and the J gene end by 7 bases; junction bases not matched to a gene: 6. The DNA for the CDR3 is TGTGCCATCAGCCGGGACAGGGATGTTGGCTACACCTTC. Amino acid sequence: CAISRDRDVGYTF.

V gene TRBV25-1 combines with J gene TRBJ1-3; perhaps TRBD1 as D (5 bases). V was cut by 0 bases and J by 0 bases, with 6 bases left in between. This CDR3 spans 15 amino acids. CDR1 and CDR2 (germline): MGHDK, SYGVNS. The CDR3 spells CASSEYGGSGNTIYF. CDR3 sequence (DNA): TGTGCCAGCAGTGAATATGGGGGCTCTGGAAACACCATATATTTT. The whole variable domain, filled in from reference TRBV25-1 and TRBJ1-3, reads EADIYQTPRYLVIGTGKKITLECSQTMGHDKMYWYQQDPGMELHLIHYSYGVNSTEKGDLSSESTVSRIRTEHFPLTLESARPSHTSQYLCASSEYGGSGNTIYFGEGSWLTVV.

This clonotype has a count of ten or more. V and J are TRBV6-5 and TRBJ2-3; a possible D gene is TRBD2 (6 bases). The CDR3 consists of 15 residues. V dropped 0 bases and J dropped 0 bases, with 7 bases sitting between them. Germline-derived CDR1 and CDR2 are MNHEY and SVGAGI. In nucleotides, the CDR3 is TGTGCCAGCAGTTACTCTGGGACTAGCACAGATACGCAGTATTTT. This codes for CASSYSGTSTDTQYF.

The chain recombines TRBV20-1 with TRBJ1-2; 7 bases map to TRBD1. The CDR3 spans 14 residues. V shed 6 bases and J 2 bases; nucleotides not matched to a gene: 9. Germline lookup yields CDR1 DFQATT and CDR2 SNEGSKA (reference sequence). The CDR3 loop is CSAQRQQGNYGYTF. As DNA, the CDR3 is TGCAGTGCCCAAAGACAACAGGGGAACTATGGCTACACCTTC.

There are a few counts of this clonotype. The chain combines TRBV27 with TRBJ2-7, with unresolved D. Germline V CDR1 and CDR2: MNHEY, SMNVEV (reference sequence). V gave up 3 bases and J gave up 8 bases, with 14 bases separating them. The CDR3 covers 13 residues. The chain's CDR3 is CASSLRLPLKQYF. As DNA, the CDR3 is TGTGCCAGCAGTTTGAGGCTACCACTGAAGCAGTACTTC.

Only a few counts were recorded for this clonotype. The rearrangement uses TRBV12-3 or TRBV12-4 and TRBJ2-3; D call uncertain. V was trimmed by 5 bases and J by 9 bases, leaving 9 bases between them. The length of the CDR3 is 11 residues. The CDR3 DNA reads as TGTGCCAGCAGTCCCACCCGGACGCAGTATTTT. It yields the protein CASSPTRTQYF.

A few counts support this clonotype. This chain joins TRBV4-3 and TRBJ1-4; the D gene is possibly TRBD1 (6 bases). Germline V gene lookup returns CDR1 LGHNA and CDR2 YSLEER. V was clipped by 0 bases and J by 8 bases, with 19 bases between them. This CDR3 region has 17 residues. The CDR3 sequence: CASSQDRWGRVGEKLFF. The CDR3, as DNA: TGCGCCAGCAGCCAAGATCGTTGGGGGCGAGTAGGCGAAAAACTGTTTTTT.

This clonotype was detected a few times. The rearrangement uses TRBV4-3 and TRBJ1-2; no clear D. Germline-derived CDR1 and CDR2 are LGHNA and YSLEER. V was pared by 0 bases and J by 8 bases, with 16 bases between. CDR3 size: 15 residues. The CDR3 sequence is CASSQEYRDRWGYTF. CDR3 nucleotides: TGCGCCAGCAGCCAAGAATATAGGGATCGTTGGGGCTACACCTTC.

The J gene is TRBJ2-2, the V gene TRBV20-1; 8 bases are shared with TRBD2. Germline loops: CDR1 DFQATT, CDR2 SNEGSKA (reference sequence). The CDR3 runs 16 residues. With 1 base clipped from V and 7 bases from J, the junction kept 11 bases outside the gene matches. The CDR3 here is CSARGSGRAMIGELFF. In DNA, the CDR3 is TGCAGTGCTAGAGGGAGCGGGAGAGCCATGATCGGGGAGCTGTTTTTT.

This clonotype was found a few times. The chain has TRBV19 and TRBJ2-6; D perhaps matches TRBD1 (6 bases). Per germline, CDR1 LNHDA and CDR2 SQIVND (reference sequence). V lost 10 bases and J 0 bases, leaving 13 bases between the germline ends. This CDR3 spans 15 amino acids. The CDR3 spells CATTDRTSGANVLTF. CDR3 sequence (DNA): TGTGCCACCACTGACAGGACCTCTGGGGCCAACGTCCTGACTTTC.

There are a few counts of this clonotype. This chain joins TRBV6-5 and TRBJ2-5; D is undetermined. The CDR3 extends over 14 amino acids. Trimming removed 2 bases at V and 1 base at J, with 8 bases between. The germline gives CDR1 MNHEY, CDR2 SVGAGI. This CDR3 is CASSYQASQETQYF. As DNA, the CDR3 is TGTGCCAGCAGTTACCAAGCGAGCCAAGAGACCCAGTACTTC.

The chain uses TRBV20-1 and TRBJ2-3; 9 bases map to TRBD2. The CDR3 is made up of 14 amino acids. The V segment lost 3 bases and the J segment 2 bases; nucleotides outside the gene matches: 3. CDR1 and CDR2 (germline): DFQATT, SNEGSKA (reference sequence). CDR3 DNA: TGCAGTGCTAGGCTAGCGGGATCCACAGATACGCAGTATTTT. Protein: CSARLAGSTDTQYF.

This clonotype was observed a single time. The J gene is TRBJ2-3, the V gene TRBV29-1; D tentatively fits TRBD1 or TRBD2 (6 bases each). Deletions cut 7 bases from V and 5 bases from J, with 16 bases between. The CDR3 contains 13 residues. CDR1 is SQVTM, CDR2 ANQGSEA, per germline. In DNA, the CDR3 is TGCAGCGGTGGACAGCGCGGGATAGATACGCAGTATTTT. It specifies CSGGQRGIDTQYF.